This T cell receptor beta chain appears in the sequencing data of a study of graft-versus-host responses after intestinal transplantation. Processed graft tissue released its intraepithelial and lamina propria lymphocytes. Turning to this clone: Its antigen is currently unknown.

Libraries were prepared by immunoSEQ multiplex PCR; TCRdb keeps only in-frame clonotypes and omits some of them. This table has around 7,000 clones, about 64% appearing once. Unmatched junction bases numbered 16, after V lost 6 bases and J lost 0 bases. Germline loops: CDR1 KGHSH, CDR2 LQKENI. The CDR3 contains 18 residues. Study-wide results and caveats: Recipient marrow contained GvH clones, some of which appeared first in ileum or blood.

This clonotype originated in a human patient who received an intestinal transplant, so some T cells may come from the graft donor. The J gene is TRBJ1-1, the V gene TRBV18; TRBD1 matches at 7 bases. The specimen was ileum tissue, collected less than 60 days after transplant. Here the CDR3 DNA reads TGTGCCAGCTCTCAGAACAGAGGGACAGCGAGGATGAACACTGAAGCTTTCTTT. It specifies CASSQNRGTARMNTEAFF.